The following is a T cell receptor beta chain sequence with its context. The antigen is unknown. The sample comes from a study of T cell responses to AZD1222 COVID-19 vaccine. General study findings and limits: Spike-spanning, vaccine-associated CD4 TCRs were dominant at 160-218 and 743-854. In a largely white British group with more females than males, clonal diversity was possibly underestimated.

V lost 8 bases to trimming and J lost 2 bases, with 16 bases between them. This CDR3 region has 15 residues. From germline, CDR1 is MNHEY and CDR2 SMNVEV (reference sequence). Recipients boosted at about 4 weeks or about 12 weeks are pooled. TCRdb's table, derived via immunoSEQ multiplex PCR, lists solely in-frame clones and lacks some. The sample holds some 130,000 clones; roughly 90% are singletons and the top ten take around 3.5%. The J gene is TRBJ1-5, the V gene TRBV27, with D uncertain. This TCR derives from an adult who received the AZD1222 COVID-19 vaccine. Source: peripheral blood, taken 28 days after the second AZD1222 dose. CDR3 residues: CASGRTVGGNQPQHF. The CDR3 DNA reads as TGTGCCAGCGGAAGGACGGTGGGCGGCAATCAGCCCCAGCATTTT.